These 8 T cell receptor beta chains were sequenced from one sample in a study of OX40 agonist ivuxolimab in advanced cancers. Repertoires were generated with immunoSEQ multiplex PCR, while TCRdb's copy carries only in-frame clones and drops some. The sample has about 94,000 clones, nearly 90% seen once; the top ten hold 0.25% to 0.3%. The sample here was CD4+ or CD8+ T cells sorted from blood, taken in a trial of the OX40 agonist ivuxolimab. These receptors originate from an adult with an advanced solid tumor such as melanoma, head and neck, liver or kidney cancer.

The chain joins TRBV7-9 to TRBJ2-6; D not resolved. Per germline, CDR1 SEHNR and CDR2 FQNEAQ (reference sequence). The CDR3 covers 15 residues. Trimming left V 3 bases short and J 0 bases short, with 6 bases between. In DNA, the CDR3 is TGTGCCAGCAGCTTCAGCAGCTCTGGGGCCAACGTCCTGACTTTC. Translating it yields CASSFSSSGANVLTF.

The rearrangement joins TRBV27 to TRBJ2-6; 8 bases line up with TRBD1. With V trimmed by 10 bases and J by 0 bases, 5 bases remained unmatched. The CDR3 has 15 amino acids. Per germline, CDR1 MNHEY and CDR2 SMNVEV (reference sequence). The CDR3 DNA reads as TGTGCCACCGTGACAGGGGTCTCTGGGGCCAACGTCCTGACTTTC. Amino acid sequence: CATVTGVSGANVLTF.

The rearrangement joins TRBV5-1 to TRBJ1-4; 10 bases are a match to TRBD1. Germline CDR1 and CDR2: SGHRS and YFSETQ. Trimming took 2 bases from V and 4 from J; bases not matched to a gene: 2. CDR3 length equals 15 residues. Written as DNA, the CDR3 is TGCGCCAGCAGCTTTGGGACAGGGGTTAATGAAAAACTGTTTTTT. As protein: CASSFGTGVNEKLFF.

The rearrangement links TRBV27 to TRBJ1-2; 7 positions agree with TRBD1. The germline V gene encodes CDR1 MNHEY and CDR2 SMNVEV (reference sequence). The CDR3 totals 15 residues. Losses at the gene ends were 2 bases for V and 6 bases for J; bases not matched to a gene: 9. The CDR3 protein is CASSLEVGQRDGYTF. CDR3 sequence (DNA): TGTGCCAGCAGTTTAGAAGTGGGACAGAGAGATGGCTACACCTTC.

This chain links TRBV6-1 with TRBJ1-5; D unclear. The germline V gene encodes CDR1 MNHNS and CDR2 SASEGT. CDR3 length: 14 amino acids. Trimming removed 3 bases from V and 0 bases from J, with 6 bases in between. The DNA of the CDR3 is TGTGCCAGCAGTGAGCAGGATAGCAATCAGCCCCAGCATTTT. Its protein product is CASSEQDSNQPQHF.

In this sample, this clone turned up once. Written as DNA, the CDR3 is TGTGCCACCAAGGACGGAATCAATCAGCCCCAGCATTTT. This gives the protein CATKDGINQPQHF. This chain joins TRBV6-6 and TRBJ1-5, with unresolved D. V was trimmed by 10 bases and J by 3 bases, leaving 13 bases between them. Germline lookup yields CDR1 MNHNY and CDR2 SVGAGI (reference sequence). The CDR3 covers 13 residues.

The chain joins TRBV25-1 to TRBJ2-5; 7 nucleotides match TRBD1. Judging by the DNA end, TRBJ2-7 fits better; the J call may be wrong. This CDR3 contains 13 residues. Germline CDR1 is MGHDK and CDR2 is SYGVNS. CDR3 in amino acids: CASSVTGTYEQYF. The CDR3 coding sequence is TGTGCCAGCAGTGTGACAGGGACCTACGAGCAGTACTTC.

The V and J genes are TRBV7-3 and TRBJ2-5; TRBD2 matches 8 bases. The ends lost 0 bases at V and 5 bases at J; junction bases unmatched: 5. In germline, CDR1 is SGHTA, CDR2 FQGTGA. The CDR3 extends over 15 amino acids. CDR3 amino acids: CASSLTWTSQETQYF. CDR3 nucleotide sequence: TGTGCCAGCAGCTTAACTTGGACTAGCCAGGAGACCCAGTACTTC.